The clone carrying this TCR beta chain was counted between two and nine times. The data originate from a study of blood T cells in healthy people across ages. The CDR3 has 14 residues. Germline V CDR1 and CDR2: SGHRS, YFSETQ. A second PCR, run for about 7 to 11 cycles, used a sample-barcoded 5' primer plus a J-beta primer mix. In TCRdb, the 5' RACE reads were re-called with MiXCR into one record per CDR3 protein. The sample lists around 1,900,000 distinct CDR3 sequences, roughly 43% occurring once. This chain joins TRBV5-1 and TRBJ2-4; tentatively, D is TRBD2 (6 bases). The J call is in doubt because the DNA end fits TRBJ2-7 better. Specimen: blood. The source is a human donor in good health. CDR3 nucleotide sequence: TGCGCCAGCAGCGTGGGAGAGGAGGGATACGAGCAGTACTTC. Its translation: CASSVGEEGYEQYF.